The present T cell receptor (beta chain) was sequenced within a study of cytomegalovirus exposure and HLA in healthy donors (dated by TCRdb to about 2017). In the study overall: An earlier analysis of approximately 640 of the donors reported 250 to 350 Gb of sequence data and some 120 million unique TCR beta sequences from some 180 million T cells. An early release covering just under 650 HLA-typed donors comprised about 310 gigabases of sequencing data and around 85 million unique TCR sequences. Of the 350 to 400 genotyped donors, approximately 83% fell in the genetic ancestry cluster associated with self-reported Caucasian donors. The study aimed to test whether signatures of past pathogen exposure could be identified by cataloging public T cell receptors. Using immunosequencing, the study profiled T cell repertoires from 640 or so subjects and related those repertoires to cytomegalovirus serostatus. In addition to the first cohort of about 650 subjects, a separate validation cohort of 120 different subjects was used. To predict cytomegalovirus infection status, the study brought together high-throughput TCR immunosequencing, statistical association of individual TCRs with disease status, and machine learning. A later analysis re-analyzed previously published TCR beta repertoires from about 730 donors and added high-resolution HLA genotyping to study TCR occurrence patterns. In the later analysis, no new phenotypic data were used to find candidate immune exposures; instead, reliance was placed on TCR beta sequences and their occurrence across donors. In an earlier analysis of 587 of the donors, high-throughput TCR beta sequencing was used to judge whether each TCR beta V gene segment behaved as functional or pseudogenic. Donor age, sex, ethnicity and CMV serostatus were compiled together with the repertoire data. A later genetic analysis took genome-wide SNP genotypes for about three fifths of the roughly 700 donors and used that subset as a discovery cohort. All discovery cohort repertoires had been generated using a single sequencing platform. HLA typing covered class I and class II loci at four-digit resolution. The number of donors typed differed by locus, with roughly 629-640 for A, B, C, DRB1 and DQB1, around 520 for DQA1, some 570 for DPA1, and some 440 for DPB1. Several DR-DQ haplotypes were handled as single units for association and clustering because linkage in the cohort was strong. Among around 400 genotyped donors of the cohort, an average of about 240,000 unique TCR beta nucleotide sequences were sequenced per donor, roughly 18% of them non-productive.

Receptor libraries were prepared by the immunoSEQ multiplex PCR assay. A mixture of 60 forward primers for TCR Vbeta segments and 13 reverse primers for TCR Jbeta segments was used in the multiplex PCR. Amplification of the CDR3 region of rearranged TCR beta genes was performed with a multiplex PCR assay on genomic DNA. On the Illumina HiSeq System, the amplified TCR beta libraries were sequenced as 87-base-pair reads. In the authors' own workflow: A later analysis counted some 74 million unique TCR beta chains across the 666 repertoires, and about 10 million of these chains were shared by at least two donors. To remove PCR and sequencing errors, raw reads were error-corrected and collapsed into unique sequences using a nearest-neighbor algorithm that merged closely related sequences. Alignment of CDR3 sequences to IMGT reference sequences was used to assign V, D and J gene segments. Each retained sequence needed at least a six-nucleotide match to both a V gene segment and a J gene segment. Rearrangements were called productive when the CDR3 lacked stop codons and stayed in frame with V and J; all others were non-productive. Following IMGT convention, CDR3 was defined as the stretch from the second conserved V-encoded cysteine up to the conserved J-encoded phenylalanine. The earlier analysis of about 610 of the donors excluded any sequence lacking an unambiguous match to a single V gene segment. In an earlier analysis of some 590 of the donors, a V segment was called functional when productive rearrangements were above 56.7%, and segregating when the standard deviation between donors exceeded 5%. A statistical classification framework was built for diagnosing cytomegalovirus status from the catalog of TCR beta chain sequences. In a later analysis, TCR nucleotide sequences were compared against IMGT/GENE-DB human TR gene sequences so that V and J genes could be assigned. In a later analysis, CDR3 sequences and most-parsimonious VDJ recombination scenarios were assigned using the TCRdist pipeline. In a later analysis, every TCR beta chain was defined by the combination of its CDR3 amino acid sequence and its V-gene family, and reads without a unique V-gene family were dropped. In a later analysis, fewer than 650 highly shared, low-generation-probability nucleotide sequences were removed to address suspected cross-contamination and a sequencing artifact. For each public chain, a later analysis derived a clonal expansion index from normalized ranks of inferred template counts within each repertoire. A later analysis computed generation probabilities with a VDJ recombination model fitted to out-of-frame rearrangements, and checked the results against IGoR. In a later analysis, TCR-TCR, TCR-HLA and TCR-CMV co-occurrence was scored with hypergeometric tests, and a repertoire-size bias correction was applied to TCR pairs. To estimate false discovery rates, a later analysis permuted the HLA or CMV assignments 20 times. In a later analysis, co-occurring TCRs were grouped using DBSCAN, with TCRdist sequence similarity added in when clustering inside HLA-allele-positive subsets. Co-occurrence clustering excluded repertoires with fewer than 30,000 or more than 120,000 public chains, plus five with anomalous nucleotide sharing. This immuneACCESS table, as held by TCRdb, lists in-frame sequences with V and J called but not all clones. Of the missing ones, under half trace to an unresolved V gene in checked studies; the others have no known cause. Clone size and the V and J calls come from that table; the DNA yielded D and trimming. For this sample there are about 140,000 clones; 78% appear just once. Over 2.5% of the sample rests with the top ten.

Notes on this clone: Its binding antigen is unknown. The sample holds no much larger clone one base away, and base qualities are not on file.

The full study reports these points: A later genetic analysis reported fewer N-insertions in productive TCRs among donors in an Asian-associated ancestry cluster than the roughly 620-donor mean. Strong co-occurrence of HLA alleles, especially DR and DQ, made assigning TCR associations to individual alleles difficult. According to a later analysis, most CMV-associated TCR beta chains appeared to be HLA-restricted, and the HLA associations seemed to be driven largely by CMV exposure. Most TCR sequences were observed very rarely across donors, whereas some public TCRs were present in many individuals. The sequencing pipeline was judged likely to have produced a cluster of highly shared sequence variants as a technical artifact. The presence/absence analyses assumed that sequencing depth was roughly uniform across donors, and that assumption may not be true. In a later analysis, TCR association rates were found to vary across HLA loci, with the most associated TCRs seen for DRB1 alleles and the fewest for HLA-C alleles. In both the original and validation cohorts, the classifier was reported to diagnose cytomegalovirus status with high specificity and sensitivity. CMV serostatus was the only immune exposure information available for the cohort. A later analysis found that HLA-associated TCR beta chains were more clonally expanded and had lower generation probabilities than equally common non-associated chains. Several of the top co-occurrence clusters appeared to be linked to parvovirus B19, influenza, CMV and Epstein-Barr virus, according to a later analysis. In a later genetic analysis, a missense DCLRE1C variant was associated with V-gene and J-gene trimming of TCR beta chains, and the association was replicated in an independent cohort. In this cohort, only TCR beta chains were sequenced, and detectable features were limited by the absence of alpha or paired-chain data. The earlier analysis of some 540 of the donors excluded roughly 17 rarely observed V segments, including chromosome 9 orphons, because counts were too low. A few of the identified cytomegalovirus-associated TCR beta chains were confirmed in vitro to be specific for cytomegalovirus antigens. An earlier analysis of around 540 of the donors showed that most TCR beta V segments appeared in productive rearrangements either about 90% or about 30% of the time, which broadly matched IMGT annotations. Because the 87-base-pair reads could not distinguish some IMGT-functional V segments, including TRBV6-2 and TRBV6-3, those segments were excluded. The study listed 164 TCR beta chains as associated with cytomegalovirus. Because HLA typing was missing for some donors at each locus, association tests included only the typed subset. Linkage disequilibrium might explain the correlated functional status among segregating V segments, but an unknown experimental factor could not be excluded. A later analysis associated 16,951 TCR beta sequences with specific HLA alleles at a false discovery rate of 0.05. A further reported finding was that TCR beta sequences accurately predicted the HLA-A and HLA-B alleles for most subjects in the first cohort. The authors suggested that the approach could potentially be generalized to other disease states and immunological phenotypes.

V has 6 bases trimmed and J has 3 bases trimmed; junction bases matching no gene number 12. From the cysteine up to the phenylalanine, the CDR3 has a length of 16 residues. Only the CDR3 DNA stays, 48 bases, in frame from base 1. CDR1 and CDR2, looked up from the germline V gene, are SGHAT and FQNNGV. In total, 666 healthy bone marrow donors made up the cohort. At the time of sampling, all cohort members were nominally healthy, though unrecorded immune exposures were likely present. The donor was CMV seronegative and belonged to the group of over 300 seronegative cohort members. Every donor gave a peripheral blood sample, and the peripheral blood mononuclear cells from that sample were used for TCR beta sequencing. The Qiagen DNeasy Blood Extraction Kit was used to extract genomic DNA from the blood cell samples.

The source is a male donor in good health and CMV-seronegative. The sample consisted of PBMCs. The sequence links TRBV11-2 to TRBJ2-7; TRBD2 aligns with 9 central bases. The bases are TGTGCCAGCAGAACTAGTAGCGGGAGCAATCTCTACGAGCAGTACTTC. This sequence encodes CASRTSSGSNLYEQYF. Reference TRBV11-2 and TRBJ2-7 genes cover what lies past the CDR3, so the full variable domain is EAGVAQSPRYKIIEKRQSVAFWCNPISGHATLYWYQQILGQGPKLLIQFQNNGVVDDSQLPKDRFSAERLKGVDSTLKIQPAKLEDSAVYLCASRTSSGSNLYEQYFGPGTRLTVT.